The entry below describes one T cell receptor beta chain. This specimen comes from a study of blood T cell repertoires in COVID-19. About the research overall: Acute-phase and convalescent COVID-19 samples originated in the United States, Italy and Spain.

The CDR3 is made up of 14 amino acids. The V end was cut by 4 bases, the J end by 10 bases, with 15 bases between. The germline V gene encodes CDR1 SGHTS and CDR2 YDEGEE. Assay: immunoSEQ multiplex PCR; the TCRdb copy retains only in-frame clones and omits some. The sample has about 260,000 clones, approximately 90% seen once. V is TRBV5-8 and J is TRBJ1-6; D ambiguous. The sequenced sample was peripheral blood. The origin of this receptor is a woman aged 40 to 49 with acute or convalescent COVID-19. The CDR3 sequence is CASSRGVGYSPLHF. CDR3 nucleotide sequence: TGTGCCAGCAGCCGGGGTGTAGGGTACTCACCCCTCCACTTT.